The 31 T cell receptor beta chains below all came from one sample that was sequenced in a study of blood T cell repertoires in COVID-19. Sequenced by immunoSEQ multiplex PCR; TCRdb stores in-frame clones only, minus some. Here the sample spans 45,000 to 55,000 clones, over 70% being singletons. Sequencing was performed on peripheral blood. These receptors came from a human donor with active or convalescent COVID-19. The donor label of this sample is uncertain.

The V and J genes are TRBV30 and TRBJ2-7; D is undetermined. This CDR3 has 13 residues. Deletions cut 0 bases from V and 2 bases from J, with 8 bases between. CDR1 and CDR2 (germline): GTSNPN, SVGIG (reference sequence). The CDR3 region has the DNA TGTGCCTGGAGTGTCGCAGGTCCCTACGAGCAGTACTTC. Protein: CAWSVAGPYEQYF.

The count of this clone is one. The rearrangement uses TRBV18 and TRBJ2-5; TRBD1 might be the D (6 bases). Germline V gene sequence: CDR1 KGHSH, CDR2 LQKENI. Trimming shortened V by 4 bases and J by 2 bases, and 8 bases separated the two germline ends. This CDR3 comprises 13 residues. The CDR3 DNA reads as TGTGCCAGCTCACAGGGGGTTCAAGAGACCCAGTACTTC. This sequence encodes CASSQGVQETQYF.

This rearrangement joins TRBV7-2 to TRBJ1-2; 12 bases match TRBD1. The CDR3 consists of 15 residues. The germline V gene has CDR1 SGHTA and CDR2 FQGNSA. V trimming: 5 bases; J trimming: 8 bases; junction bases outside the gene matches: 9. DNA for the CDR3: TGTGCCAGCAGCCCGCCGGGACAGGGGGCTCGAGGCTACACCTTC. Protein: CASSPPGQGARGYTF.

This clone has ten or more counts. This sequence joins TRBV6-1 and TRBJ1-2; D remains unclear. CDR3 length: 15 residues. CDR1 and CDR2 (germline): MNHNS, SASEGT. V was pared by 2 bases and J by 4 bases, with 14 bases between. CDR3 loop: CASSELTPFIYGYTF. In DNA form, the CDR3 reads TGTGCCAGCAGTGAACTGACACCGTTTATCTATGGCTACACCTTC.

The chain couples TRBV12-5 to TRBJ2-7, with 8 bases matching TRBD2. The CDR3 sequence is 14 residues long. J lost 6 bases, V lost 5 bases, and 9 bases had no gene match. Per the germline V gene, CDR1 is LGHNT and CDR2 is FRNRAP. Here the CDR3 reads CASGGGTSISEQYF. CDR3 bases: TGTGCTAGTGGTGGGGGGACTAGTATCTCCGAGCAGTACTTC.

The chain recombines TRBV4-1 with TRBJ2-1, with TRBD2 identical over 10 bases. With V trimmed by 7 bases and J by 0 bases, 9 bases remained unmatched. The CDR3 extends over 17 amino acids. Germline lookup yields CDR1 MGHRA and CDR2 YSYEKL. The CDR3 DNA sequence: TGCGCCAGCACGAGCGGGAGGGTAGGGACCTCCTACAATGAGCAGTTCTTC. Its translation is CASTSGRVGTSYNEQFF.

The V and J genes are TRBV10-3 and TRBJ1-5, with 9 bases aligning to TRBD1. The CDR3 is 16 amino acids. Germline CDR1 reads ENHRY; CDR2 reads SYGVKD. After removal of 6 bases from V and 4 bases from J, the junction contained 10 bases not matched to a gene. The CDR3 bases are TGTGCCATCAGCCGGGACAGGGTCGAGGGGAATCAGCCCCAGCATTTT. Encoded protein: CAISRDRVEGNQPQHF.

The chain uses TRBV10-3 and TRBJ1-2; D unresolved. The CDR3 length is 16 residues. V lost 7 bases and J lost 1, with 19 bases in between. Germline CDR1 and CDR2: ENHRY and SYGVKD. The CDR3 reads CAIMAFGTGNNYGYTF. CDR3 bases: TGTGCCATCATGGCATTCGGCACGGGGAATAACTATGGCTACACCTTC.

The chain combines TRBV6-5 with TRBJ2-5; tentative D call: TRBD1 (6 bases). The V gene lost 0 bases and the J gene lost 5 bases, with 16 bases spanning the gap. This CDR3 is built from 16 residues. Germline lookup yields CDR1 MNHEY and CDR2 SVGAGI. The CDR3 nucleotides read TGTGCCAGCAGTTACTCGGTGACAGGCGCGCTGGAGACCCAGTACTTC. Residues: CASSYSVTGALETQYF.

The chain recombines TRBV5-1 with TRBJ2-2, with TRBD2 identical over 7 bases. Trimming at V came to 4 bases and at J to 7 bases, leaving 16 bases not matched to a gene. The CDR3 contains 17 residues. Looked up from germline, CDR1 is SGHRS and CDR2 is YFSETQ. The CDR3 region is CASSPEPIGGSGGELFF. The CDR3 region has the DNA TGCGCCAGCAGCCCCGAGCCTATCGGGGGGAGTGGCGGGGAGCTGTTTTTT.

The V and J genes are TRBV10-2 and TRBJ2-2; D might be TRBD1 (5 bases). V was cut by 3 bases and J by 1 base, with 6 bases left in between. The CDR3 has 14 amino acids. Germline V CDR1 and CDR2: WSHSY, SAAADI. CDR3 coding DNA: TGCGCCAGCAGTGACCAGGGGAACACCGGGGAGCTGTTTTTT. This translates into CASSDQGNTGELFF.

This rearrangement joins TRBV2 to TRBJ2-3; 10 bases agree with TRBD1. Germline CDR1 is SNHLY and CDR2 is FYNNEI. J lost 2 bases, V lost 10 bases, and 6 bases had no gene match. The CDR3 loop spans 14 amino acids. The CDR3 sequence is CATSGTGATDTQYF. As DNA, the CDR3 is TGTGCCACCTCCGGGACAGGGGCCACAGATACGCAGTATTTT.

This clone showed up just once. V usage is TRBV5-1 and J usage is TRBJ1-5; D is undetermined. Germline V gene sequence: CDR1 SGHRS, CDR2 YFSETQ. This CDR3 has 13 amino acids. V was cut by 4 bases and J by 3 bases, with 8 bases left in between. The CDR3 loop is CASSPVSNQPQHF. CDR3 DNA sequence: TGCGCCAGCAGCCCGGTTTCCAATCAGCCCCAGCATTTT. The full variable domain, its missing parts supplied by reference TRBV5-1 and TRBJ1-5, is KAGVTQTPRYLIKTRGQQVTLSCSPISGHRSVSWYQQTPGQGLQFLFEYFSETQRNKGNFPGRFSGRQFSNSRSEMNVSTLELGDSALYLCASSPVSNQPQHFGDGTRLSIL.

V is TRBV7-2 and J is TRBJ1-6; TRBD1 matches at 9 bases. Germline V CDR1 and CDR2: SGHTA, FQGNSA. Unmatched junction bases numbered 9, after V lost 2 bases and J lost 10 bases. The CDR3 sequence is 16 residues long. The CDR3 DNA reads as TGTGCCAGCAGCTTACAGTGGGGACAGGGAGACTCACCCCTCCACTTT. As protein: CASSLQWGQGDSPLHF.

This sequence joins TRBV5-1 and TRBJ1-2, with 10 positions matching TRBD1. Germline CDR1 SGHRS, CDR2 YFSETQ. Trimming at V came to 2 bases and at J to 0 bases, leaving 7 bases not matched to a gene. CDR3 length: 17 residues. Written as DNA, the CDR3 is TGCGCCAGCAGCTTCTGGACAGGGGGTATCACTAACTATGGCTACACCTTC. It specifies CASSFWTGGITNYGYTF.

The CDR3 region is CASSHTMPYGTSGRGEQFF. CDR3 coding DNA: TGCGCCAGCAGCCACACCATGCCTTACGGGACTAGCGGGAGGGGTGAGCAGTTCTTC. The rearrangement uses TRBV4-3 and TRBJ2-1; 16 nucleotides match TRBD2. This CDR3 region has 19 residues. J lost 9 bases, V lost 3 bases, and 14 bases had no gene match. Germline V lookup: CDR1 LGHNA, CDR2 YSLEER.

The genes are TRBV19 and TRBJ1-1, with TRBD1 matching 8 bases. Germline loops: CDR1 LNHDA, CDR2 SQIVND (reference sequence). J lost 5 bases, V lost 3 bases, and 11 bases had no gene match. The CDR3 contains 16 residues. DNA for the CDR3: TGTGCCAGTAGTATGGCAGGGGGCGAATTCTGGACTGAAGCTTTCTTT. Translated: CASSMAGGEFWTEAFF.

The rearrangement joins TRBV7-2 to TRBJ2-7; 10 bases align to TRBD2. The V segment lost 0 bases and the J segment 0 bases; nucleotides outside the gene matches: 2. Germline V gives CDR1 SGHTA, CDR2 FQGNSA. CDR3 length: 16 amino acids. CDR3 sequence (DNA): TGTGCCAGCAGCTTAGCTTCTAGCGGGAGCTCCTACGAGCAGTACTTC. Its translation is CASSLASSGSSYEQYF. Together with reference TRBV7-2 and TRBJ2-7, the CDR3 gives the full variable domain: GAGVSQSPSNKVTEKGKDVELRCDPISGHTALYWYRQSLGQGLEFLIYFQGNSAPDKSGLPSDRFSAERTGGSVSTLTIQRTQQEDSAVYLCASSLASSGSSYEQYFGPGTRLTVT.

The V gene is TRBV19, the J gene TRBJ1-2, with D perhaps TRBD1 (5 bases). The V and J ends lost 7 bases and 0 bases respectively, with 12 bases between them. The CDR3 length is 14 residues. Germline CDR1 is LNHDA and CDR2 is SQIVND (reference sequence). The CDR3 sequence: CASTDRPTNYGYTF. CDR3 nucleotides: TGTGCCAGTACCGACAGACCAACTAACTATGGCTACACCTTC.

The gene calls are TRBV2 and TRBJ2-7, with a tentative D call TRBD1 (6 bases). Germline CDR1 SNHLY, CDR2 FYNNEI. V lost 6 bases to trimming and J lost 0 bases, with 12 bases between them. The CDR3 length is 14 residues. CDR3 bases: TGTGCCAGCAGGGCAGACAGGTCCTCCTACGAGCAGTACTTC. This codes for CASRADRSSYEQYF. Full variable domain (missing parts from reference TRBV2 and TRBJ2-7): EPEVTQTPSHQVTQMGQEVILRCVPISNHLYFYWYRQILGQKVEFLVSFYNNEISEKSEIFDDQFSVERPDGSNFTLKIRSTKLEDSAMYFCASRADRSSYEQYFGPGTRLTVT.

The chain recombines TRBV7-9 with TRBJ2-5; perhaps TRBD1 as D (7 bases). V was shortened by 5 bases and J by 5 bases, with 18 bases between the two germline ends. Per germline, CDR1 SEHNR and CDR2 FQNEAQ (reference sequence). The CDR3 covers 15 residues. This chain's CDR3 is CASSPRGTVGETQYF. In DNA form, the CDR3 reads TGTGCCAGCAGCCCCCGGGGGACAGTTGGGGAGACCCAGTACTTC.

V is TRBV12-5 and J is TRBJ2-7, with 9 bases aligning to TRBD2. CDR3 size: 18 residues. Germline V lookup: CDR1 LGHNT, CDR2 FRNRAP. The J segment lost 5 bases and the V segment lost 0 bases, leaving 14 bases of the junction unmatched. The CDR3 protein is CASGLVHEPTSGKNEQYF. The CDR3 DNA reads TGTGCTAGTGGTTTGGTCCACGAGCCGACTAGCGGAAAAAACGAGCAGTACTTC.

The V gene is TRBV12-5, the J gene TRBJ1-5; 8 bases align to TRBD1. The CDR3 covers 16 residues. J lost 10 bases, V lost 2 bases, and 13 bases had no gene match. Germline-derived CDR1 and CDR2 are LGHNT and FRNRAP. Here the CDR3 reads CASGLFPAIQGGPQHF. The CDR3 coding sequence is TGTGCTAGTGGTTTGTTCCCGGCGATACAGGGGGGACCCCAGCATTTT.

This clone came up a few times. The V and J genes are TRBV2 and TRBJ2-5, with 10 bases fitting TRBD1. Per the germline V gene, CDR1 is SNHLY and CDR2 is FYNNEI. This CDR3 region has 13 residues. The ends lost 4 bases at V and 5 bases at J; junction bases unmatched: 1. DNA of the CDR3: TGTGCCAGCAGTGGACAGGGGGCTGAGACCCAGTACTTC. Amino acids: CASSGQGAETQYF. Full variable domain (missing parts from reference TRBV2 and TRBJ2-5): EPEVTQTPSHQVTQMGQEVILRCVPISNHLYFYWYRQILGQKVEFLVSFYNNEISEKSEIFDDQFSVERPDGSNFTLKIRSTKLEDSAMYFCASSGQGAETQYFGPGTRLLVL.

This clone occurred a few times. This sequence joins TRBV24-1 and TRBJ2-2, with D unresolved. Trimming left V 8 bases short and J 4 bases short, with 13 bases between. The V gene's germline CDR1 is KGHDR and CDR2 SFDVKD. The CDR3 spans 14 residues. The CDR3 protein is CATTDPRSTGELFF. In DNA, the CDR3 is TGTGCCACCACCGACCCGCGGAGCACCGGGGAGCTGTTTTTT.

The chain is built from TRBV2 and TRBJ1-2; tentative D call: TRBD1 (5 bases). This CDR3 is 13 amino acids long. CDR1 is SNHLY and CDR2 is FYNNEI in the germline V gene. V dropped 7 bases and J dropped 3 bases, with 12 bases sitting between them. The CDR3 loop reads CASIGGVDYGYTF. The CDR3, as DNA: TGTGCCAGCATCGGAGGGGTCGACTATGGCTACACCTTC. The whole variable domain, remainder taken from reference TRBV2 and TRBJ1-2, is EPEVTQTPSHQVTQMGQEVILRCVPISNHLYFYWYRQILGQKVEFLVSFYNNEISEKSEIFDDQFSVERPDGSNFTLKIRSTKLEDSAMYFCASIGGVDYGYTFGSGTRLTVV.

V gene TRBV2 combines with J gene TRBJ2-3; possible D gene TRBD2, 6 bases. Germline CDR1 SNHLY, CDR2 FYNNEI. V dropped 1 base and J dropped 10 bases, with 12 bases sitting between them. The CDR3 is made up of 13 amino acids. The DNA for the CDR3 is TGTGCCAGCAGTGAAGACTCCCGGAGGGCGCAGTATTTT. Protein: CASSEDSRRAQYF.

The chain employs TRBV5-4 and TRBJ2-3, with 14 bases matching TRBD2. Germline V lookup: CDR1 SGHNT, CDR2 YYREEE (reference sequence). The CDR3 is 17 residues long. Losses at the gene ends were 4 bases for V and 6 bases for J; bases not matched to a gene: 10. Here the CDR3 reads CASSQNRGLAGDDTQYF. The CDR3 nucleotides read TGTGCCAGCAGCCAGAACCGGGGACTAGCGGGAGACGATACGCAGTATTTT.

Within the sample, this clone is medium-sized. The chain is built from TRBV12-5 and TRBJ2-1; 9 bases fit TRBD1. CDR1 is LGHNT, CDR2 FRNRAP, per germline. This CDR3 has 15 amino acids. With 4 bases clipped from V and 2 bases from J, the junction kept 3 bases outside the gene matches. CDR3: CASGWGQGTYNEQFF. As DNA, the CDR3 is TGTGCTAGTGGTTGGGGACAGGGAACCTACAATGAGCAGTTCTTC.

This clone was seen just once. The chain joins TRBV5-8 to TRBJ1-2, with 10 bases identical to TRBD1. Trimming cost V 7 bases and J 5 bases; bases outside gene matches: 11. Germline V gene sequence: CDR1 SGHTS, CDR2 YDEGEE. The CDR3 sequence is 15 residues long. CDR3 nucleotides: TGTGCCAGCGGAAAAGACAGGGGGCATTTTTATGGCTACACCTTC. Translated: CASGKDRGHFYGYTF.

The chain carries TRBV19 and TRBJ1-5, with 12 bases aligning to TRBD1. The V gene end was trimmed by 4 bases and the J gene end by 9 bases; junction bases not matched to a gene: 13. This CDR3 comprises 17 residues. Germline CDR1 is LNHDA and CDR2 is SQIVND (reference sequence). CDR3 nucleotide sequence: TGTGCCAGTAGTACCTCCGCCGGGACAGGGGGCTCGTGGCCCCAGCATTTT. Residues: CASSTSAGTGGSWPQHF.